One sample yielded the 19 T cell receptor beta chains listed below, sequenced in a study of blood T cells in healthy people across ages. Together with a sample-barcoded 5' primer, a J-beta primer mix was included in a second PCR lasting about 6 to 11 cycles. One entry per CDR3 protein results from TCRdb running MiXCR on the 5' RACE reads. The data hold 1.5 million to 2 million distinct CDR3 sequences, with 39% observed a single time. The sequencing sample was made of blood. Receptor source: a human donor in good health.

This rearrangement joins TRBV6-2 or TRBV6-3 to TRBJ1-1; no clear D gene. This CDR3 has 11 amino acids. Trimming left V 7 bases short and J 10 bases short, with 13 bases between. Germline CDR1 reads MNHEY; CDR2 reads SVGEGT. In nucleotides, the CDR3 is TGTGCCAGCAAAACGCCACGGGGAGCTTTCTTT. Translating gives CASKTPRGAFF.

This clonotype was counted a few times. This chain links TRBV12-3 or TRBV12-4 with TRBJ2-3; D might be TRBD1 (6 bases). This CDR3 contains 14 residues. With 6 bases removed from V and 0 bases from J, the gap between germline ends came to 10 bases. The DNA of the CDR3 is TGTGCCAGCAGCCAGGGGTTTAGCACAGATACGCAGTATTTT. This encodes CASSQGFSTDTQYF.

As regards this clonotype: An end of the junction differs from the germline gene, which may be a read error. This chain joins TRBV6-1 and TRBJ2-7; D is unresolved. The CDR3 runs to 13 residues. Germline CDR1 MNHNS, CDR2 SASEGT. CDR3: CAGSEASDYEQYF. CDR3 coding DNA: TGTGCCGGCAGTGAAGCCTCCGACTACGAGCAGTACTTC.

The chain carries TRBV3-1 and TRBJ2-7; TRBD1 aligns across 9 bases. V was pared by 5 bases and J by 6 bases, with 17 bases of the junction left unmatched. In germline, CDR1 is LGHDT, CDR2 YNNKEL (reference sequence). The CDR3 is made up of 17 amino acids. The CDR3 sequence is CASSNLLPGQGTREQYF. In DNA, the CDR3 is TGTGCCAGCAGCAACCTACTTCCGGGACAGGGAACCCGCGAGCAGTACTTC.

This clonotype was detected only a few times. J is TRBJ2-7 and V is TRBV29-1, with 10 bases matching TRBD2. Germline V CDR1 and CDR2: SQVTM, ANQGSEA. Germline trimming cut 4 bases from V and 3 bases from J; bases unmatched to any gene: 9. The CDR3 runs 15 residues. The CDR3 DNA reads TGCAGCGTTGGGGGTCTACTAGCGGGAATCTACGAGCAGTACTTC. It is translated as CSVGGLLAGIYEQYF.

This chain uses TRBV4-2 with TRBJ2-3; 7 bases map to TRBD2. The trim removed 4 bases at V and 12 bases at J, leaving 16 bases unmatched. This CDR3 is built from 15 residues. CDR1 is LGHNA and CDR2 is YNFKEQ in the germline V gene. The CDR3 here is CASSLDGAARETQYF. CDR3 coding DNA: TGTGCCAGCAGCCTGGACGGGGCGGCGCGGGAGACCCAGTATTTT.

Remarks on this clonotype: The junction and the germline gene differ at one end; a read error may be behind it. This chain uses TRBV5-1 with TRBJ2-2; D call uncertain. The CDR3 totals 13 residues. CDR1 SGHRS and CDR2 YFSETQ come from the germline V gene. Here the CDR3 reads CASSLGPTGELFF. In DNA form, the CDR3 reads TGTGCCAGCAGCTTAGGACCCACCGGGGAGCTGTTTTTT.

The chain is built from TRBV12-3 or TRBV12-4 and TRBJ1-6, with D perhaps TRBD1 (5 bases). The CDR3 has 13 residues. Trimming removed 6 bases at V and 9 bases at J, with 12 bases between. The CDR3 reads CASRAQGGSPLHF. The DNA of the CDR3 is TGTGCCAGCAGGGCTCAGGGAGGTTCACCCCTCCACTTT.

The gene calls are TRBV12-3 or TRBV12-4 and TRBJ2-3, with 9 nucleotides matching TRBD1. The ends lost 7 bases at V and 4 bases at J; junction bases unmatched: 9. The CDR3 extends over 15 amino acids. DNA for the CDR3: TGTGCCAGCACCTTGGACAGGGGAATAGCAGATACGCAGTATTTT. Translating gives CASTLDRGIADTQYF.

This rearrangement joins TRBV5-1 to TRBJ2-1, with 7 bases lining up with TRBD2. Per germline, CDR1 SGHRS and CDR2 YFSETQ. J gave up 4 bases and V 3 bases, and 7 bases lay outside the gene matches. There are 15 residues in the CDR3. CDR3 sequence (DNA): TGCGCCAGCAGCTCGGACGGGGGGATGTACAATGAGCAGTTCTTC. Residues: CASSSDGGMYNEQFF.

The chain carries TRBV7-2 and TRBJ1-2, with a weak D call TRBD1 (5 bases). Germline values: CDR1 SGHTA, CDR2 FQGNSA. The CDR3 is 17 residues long. Trimming removed 5 bases at V and 0 bases at J, with 19 bases between. The CDR3 reads CASSVQGSQLSNYGYTF. In DNA, the CDR3 is TGTGCCAGCAGCGTCCAGGGATCACAGCTTTCTAACTATGGCTACACCTTC.

The genes are TRBV4-2 and TRBJ2-5; D not certain. The V gene lost 5 bases and the J gene lost 1 base, with 14 bases spanning the gap. CDR1 and CDR2 from the germline V gene are LGHNA and YNFKEQ. The CDR3 spans 15 residues. The CDR3 loop reads CASSEGLGPQETQYF. The DNA for the CDR3 is TGTGCCAGCAGCGAAGGCCTAGGGCCCCAAGAGACCCAGTACTTC.

This chain joins TRBV4-2 and TRBJ1-1; no clear D gene. This CDR3 has 13 residues. V was clipped by 3 bases and J by 7 bases, with 12 bases between them. Germline V gives CDR1 LGHNA, CDR2 YNFKEQ. CDR3 sequence: CASSHGETGEAFF. The CDR3 region has the DNA TGTGCCAGCAGCCACGGGGAGACGGGTGAAGCTTTCTTT.

The chain employs TRBV9 and TRBJ2-3, with 8 bases identical to TRBD1. The CDR3 runs 16 residues. CDR1 and CDR2 (germline): SGDLS, YYNGEE. The trim removed 0 bases at V and 4 bases at J, leaving 7 bases unmatched. CDR3 sequence (DNA): TGTGCCAGCAGCGTAGACGGGACAGGTGTCCCAGATACGCAGTATTTT. It yields the protein CASSVDGTGVPDTQYF.

A remark on this clonotype: Germline is not matched at one junction end, which may reflect a read error. V usage is TRBV12-3 or TRBV12-4 and J usage is TRBJ1-1; D gene uncertain. CDR3 length equals 12 residues. CDR3: CASRYMNTEALF. CDR3 DNA sequence: TGTGCCAGTAGATACATGAACACTGAAGCTCTCTTT.

V gene TRBV29-1 combines with J gene TRBJ1-3; TRBD1 might be the D (6 bases). Trimming removed 7 bases at V and 4 bases at J, with 14 bases between. The CDR3 runs 13 residues. CDR1 is SQVTM and CDR2 is ANQGSEA in the germline V gene. The CDR3 protein is CSAGQHSGNTIYF. The CDR3, as DNA: TGCAGCGCAGGACAGCACTCCGGAAACACCATATATTTT. The whole variable domain, remainder taken from reference TRBV29-1 and TRBJ1-3, is SAVISQKPSRDICQRGTSLTIQCQVDSQVTMMFWYRQQPGQSLTLIATANQGSEATYESGFVIDKFPISRPNLTFSTLTVSNMSPEDSSIYLCSAGQHSGNTIYFGEGSWLTVV.

V usage is TRBV20-1 and J usage is TRBJ2-1; 8 bases are shared with TRBD1. This CDR3 region has 13 residues. CDR1 and CDR2 from the germline V gene are DFQATT and SNEGSKA (reference sequence). V shed 2 bases and J 9 bases; nucleotides not matched to a gene: 6. The CDR3 DNA reads as TGCAGTGCTAGAAAAGGGACAGGCTCTGAGCAGTTCTTC. This gives the protein CSARKGTGSEQFF.

The J gene is TRBJ1-4, the V gene TRBV25-1; D not certain. There are 14 residues in the CDR3. Germline values: CDR1 MGHDK, CDR2 SYGVNS. The V end was cut by 2 bases, the J end by 5 bases, with 9 bases between. The CDR3 DNA follows: TGTGCCAGCAGTGAAGACTCTGGAAATGAAAAACTGTTTTTT. Translating gives CASSEDSGNEKLFF.

The chain employs TRBV7-2 and TRBJ2-5; D possibly corresponds to TRBD2 (5 bases). The end of the DNA fits TRBJ2-7 better, so the J call may be wrong. CDR3 length: 14 residues. The V gene's germline CDR1 is SGHTA and CDR2 FQGNSA. The DNA of the CDR3 is TGTGCCAGCAGCTTAGCCGGGGTGTGGTACGAGCAGTACTTC. Its protein product is CASSLAGVWYEQYF.